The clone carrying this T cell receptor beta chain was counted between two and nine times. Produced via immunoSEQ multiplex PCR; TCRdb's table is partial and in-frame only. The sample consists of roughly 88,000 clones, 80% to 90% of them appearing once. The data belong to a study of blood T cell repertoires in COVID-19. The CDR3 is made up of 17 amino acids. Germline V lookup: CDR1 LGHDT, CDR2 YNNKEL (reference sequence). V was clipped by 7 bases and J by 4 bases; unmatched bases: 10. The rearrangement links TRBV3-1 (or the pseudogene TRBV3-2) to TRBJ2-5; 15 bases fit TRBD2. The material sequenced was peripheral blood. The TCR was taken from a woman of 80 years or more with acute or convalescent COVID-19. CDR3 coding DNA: TGTGCCAGCACCCGGACTAGCGGGGGGGCCTTGGGAGAGACCCAGTACTTC. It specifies CASTRTSGGALGETQYF.